Sequencing of this TCR beta chain was carried out in a study of blood T cell repertoires in COVID-19 (dated by TCRdb to 2020 to 2021). With regard to the full study: Samples covering the acute and convalescent phases of COVID-19 were provided by collaborators in the United States, Italy and Spain. The sample metadata nearly always contained a de-identified subject ID, COVID-19 status, age in years and sex. A freely available public database, intended as a resource for researchers studying the immune response to SARS-CoV-2, is where the repertoires were released. Subjects who had been exposed to COVID-19, were actively infected with it, or had recovered from it provided the deeply sampled blood TCRbeta repertoires that made up the dataset. The samples were drawn from two sources: the first 160 participants of the ongoing ImmuneRACE study, and 1,200 or so subjects contributed by 6 global collaborators. The material from the prospective study consisted of cDNA or gDNA derived from T cells, B-cell-depleted T cells, or PBMCs. Where available, HLA class I and class II types were obtained from metadata supplied by the sample provider rather than from assay-based typing.

The immunoSEQ Assay, a bias-controlled multiplex PCR, was used to amplify TCRbeta CDR3 regions from genomic DNA. In the paper's pipeline: The number of nucleated cells in each sample was estimated from the amplification of reference gene primers within the assay. Sequence reads were collapsed and filtered to measure the absolute abundance of every unique TCRbeta CDR3 rearrangement. For each sample, productive Simpson clonality was calculated as the square root of Simpson's diversity index over productive rearrangements. TCRdb obtained this table from immuneACCESS and retained in-frame rearrangements with V and J assigned. These tables miss some clones; where compared with another copy, unresolved V genes account for less than half of the shortfall, and the remainder is unexplained. For V, J and clone size, that table is used; D and trimming come from the DNA. For this sample the table gives roughly 80,000 clones, of which 60% to 80% were detected only once. Jointly, the top ten make up about 10% of the sample.

Whole blood was collected in K2EDTA tubes by collaborating institutions according to the institutions' own protocols. For TCRbeta analysis, collaborators shipped samples in one of three forms: frozen whole blood, isolated PBMCs, or DNA extracted from either of those sample types. Trimming removed 3 bases from V and 1 base from J; the gene matches leave 1 base unexplained. Its CDR3 holds 14 amino acids, cysteine through phenylalanine. CDR3 DNA is the only sequence kept; it has 42 bases, read in frame from the first base. In the germline V gene, CDR1 corresponds to KGHSH and CDR2 to LQKENI. Paper-wide results and their limitations: The amount of clinical and demographic metadata varied by source and participant and was provided uncurated.

As to this clone: Which antigen it targets is not known. No base-level quality is on record; no much larger clone is a single base apart.

Rearrangement joined TRBV18 to TRBJ1-1, with TRBD1 identical over 8 junction bases. The clonotype comes from a human donor in a cohort sampled during active COVID-19. The sequenced sample was peripheral blood. The DNA sequence reads TGTGCCAGCTCACCGGGACAGGCGAACACTGAAGCTTTCTTT. This codes for CASSPGQANTEAFF.